This TCR beta chain was captured by sequencing in a study of blood T cell repertoires in COVID-19. Trimming took off 3 bases at V and 7 bases at J, with 20 bases between the two ends. Germline assignment: CDR1 SGHRS and CDR2 YFSETQ. The CDR3 has 17 amino acids. Original processing methods: Estimated nucleated cell counts came from reference gene primer amplification. Measured with immunoSEQ multiplex PCR; TCRdb has only the in-frame clones, and not every one. That table supplies the V and J calls and clone size; D and trimming were determined from the DNA. The sample comprises roughly 230,000 clones, more than 75% of which are singletons, and about 0.93% rests with the top ten.

The source material was peripheral blood. The chain uses TRBV5-1 and TRBJ1-6; maybe TRBD1 (6 bases). The clonotype originates from a man in his forties or fifties with acute or convalescent COVID-19. The chain's CDR3 is CASSSSTGTNLNSPLHF. DNA for the CDR3: TGCGCCAGCAGCTCCTCAACCGGGACAAATCTAAATTCACCCCTCCACTTT.